This T cell receptor (beta chain) was sequenced for a study of blood T cells in healthy people across ages. Across the whole study: The capture of about one barcoded beta molecule per two T cells was achieved by template switching.

The use of a sample-barcoded 5' primer and a J-beta primer mix characterized a second PCR of roughly 7 to 11 cycles. Each of the cDNA molecules was tagged by a template-switch adaptor with 12 random nucleotides. TCRdb analysed the 5' RACE reads with MiXCR anew, one entry per CDR3 protein. Of under 800,000 distinct CDR3 sequences in the sample, 35% to 45% were seen once. Trimming left V 4 bases short and J 5 bases short, with 6 bases between. The CDR3 has 10 residues. The germline V gene has CDR1 SQVTM and CDR2 ANQGSEA. Isolated per sample were at least 7 million PBMCs. This clonotype was counted only a few times. The antigen is not known. Regarding the study as a whole: Unsorted PBMCs prevented conclusive naive versus antigen-experienced comparison.

This clonotype was sampled from a woman aged 55-69 years in good health. Material for sequencing was blood. V is TRBV29-1 and J is TRBJ2-7; D is ambiguous. The CDR3 region is CSVGAHEQYF. CDR3 DNA sequence: TGCAGCGTTGGGGCCCACGAGCAGTACTTC.